These 4 T cell receptor beta chains were all obtained from the same sample, sequenced in a study of T cell responses to AZD1222 COVID-19 vaccine. The table came from immunoSEQ multiplex PCR; TCRdb's copy has only in-frame clones and leaves some out. Of some 130,000 clones listed, roughly 90% are singletons. Sequencing was performed on peripheral blood, taken 28 days after the second AZD1222 dose. These receptors were taken from an adult who received the AZD1222 COVID-19 vaccine.

This chain joins TRBV9 and TRBJ2-7, with D possibly matching TRBD2 (5 bases). Germline-derived CDR1 and CDR2 are SGDLS and YYNGEE. Trimming stripped 3 bases from V and 5 bases from J, with 9 bases between. This CDR3 has 12 amino acids. The chain's CDR3 is CASSGVGDEQYF. The CDR3 DNA reads TGTGCCAGCAGCGGGGTGGGAGACGAGCAGTACTTC.

The chain links TRBV28 to TRBJ2-2, with TRBD2 matching over 13 bases. This CDR3 contains 18 residues. Germline values: CDR1 MDHEN, CDR2 SYDVKM. Trimming cost V 2 bases and J 2 bases; bases outside gene matches: 5. The CDR3, as DNA: TGTGCCAGCAGTTTAGGCACTAGCGGGAGGGCTAACACCGGGGAGCTGTTTTTT. Translated, it gives CASSLGTSGRANTGELFF.

The gene calls are TRBV6-5 and TRBJ1-2; the D is unclear. There are 13 residues in the CDR3. Germline loops: CDR1 MNHEY, CDR2 SVGAGI. Trimming pared 0 bases from V and 1 base from J, leaving 3 bases between. CDR3 coding DNA: TGTGCCAGCAGTTACTCGGGTAACTATGGCTACACCTTC. It is translated as CASSYSGNYGYTF.

The chain's CDR3 is CSVEISGSSYNEQFF. The DNA for the CDR3 is TGCAGCGTTGAAATTTCCGGGAGCTCCTACAATGAGCAGTTCTTC. The chain employs TRBV29-1 and TRBJ2-1; D is possibly TRBD2 (6 bases). Germline V lookup: CDR1 SQVTM, CDR2 ANQGSEA. Trimming took off 2 bases at V and 0 bases at J, with 11 bases between the two ends. This CDR3 comprises 15 residues.